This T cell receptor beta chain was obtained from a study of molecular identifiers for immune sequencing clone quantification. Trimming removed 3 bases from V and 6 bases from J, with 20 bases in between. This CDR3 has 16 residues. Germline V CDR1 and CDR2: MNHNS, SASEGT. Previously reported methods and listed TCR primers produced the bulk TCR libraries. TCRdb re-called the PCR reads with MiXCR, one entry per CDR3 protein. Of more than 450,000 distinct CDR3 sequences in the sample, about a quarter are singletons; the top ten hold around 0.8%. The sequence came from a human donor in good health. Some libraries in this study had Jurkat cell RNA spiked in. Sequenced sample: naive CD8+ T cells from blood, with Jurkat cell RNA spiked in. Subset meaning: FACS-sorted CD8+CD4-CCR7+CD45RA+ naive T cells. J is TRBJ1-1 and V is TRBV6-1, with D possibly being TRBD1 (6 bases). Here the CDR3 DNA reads TGTGCCAGCAGTGAGGTCGGGGGCGCCTCATCGGCTGAAGCTTTCTTT. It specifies CASSEVGGASSAEAFF.